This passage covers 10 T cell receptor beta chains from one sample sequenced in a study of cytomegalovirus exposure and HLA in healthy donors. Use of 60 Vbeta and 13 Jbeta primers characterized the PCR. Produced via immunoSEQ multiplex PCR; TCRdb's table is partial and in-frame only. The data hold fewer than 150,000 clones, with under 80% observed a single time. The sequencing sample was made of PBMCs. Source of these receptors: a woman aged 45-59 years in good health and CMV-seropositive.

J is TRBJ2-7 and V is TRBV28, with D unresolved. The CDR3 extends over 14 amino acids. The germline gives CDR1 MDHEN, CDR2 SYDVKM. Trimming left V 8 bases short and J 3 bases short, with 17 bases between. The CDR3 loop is CASQKKITNYEQYF. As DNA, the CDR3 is TGTGCCAGCCAGAAGAAAATTACAAACTACGAGCAGTACTTC.

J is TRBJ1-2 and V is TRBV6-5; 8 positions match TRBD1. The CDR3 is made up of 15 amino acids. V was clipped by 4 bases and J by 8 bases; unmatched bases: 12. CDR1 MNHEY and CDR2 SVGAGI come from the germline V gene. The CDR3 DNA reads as TGTGCCAGCAGTTCCAGTTCAGGGGGCATAAGGGGCTACACCTTC. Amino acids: CASSSSSGGIRGYTF.

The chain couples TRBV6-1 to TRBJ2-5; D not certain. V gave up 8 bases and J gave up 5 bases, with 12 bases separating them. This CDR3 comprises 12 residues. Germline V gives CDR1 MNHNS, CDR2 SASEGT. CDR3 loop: CASATIGETQYF. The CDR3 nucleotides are TGTGCCAGCGCGACCATCGGGGAGACCCAGTACTTC.

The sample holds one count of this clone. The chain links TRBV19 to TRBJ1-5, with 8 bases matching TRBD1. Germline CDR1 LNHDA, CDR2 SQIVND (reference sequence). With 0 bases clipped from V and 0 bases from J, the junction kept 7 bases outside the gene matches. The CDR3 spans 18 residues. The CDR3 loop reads CASSIELGQDLSNQPQHF. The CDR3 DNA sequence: TGTGCCAGTAGTATAGAGTTGGGACAGGATCTTAGCAATCAGCCCCAGCATTTT. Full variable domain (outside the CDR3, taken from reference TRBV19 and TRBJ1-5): DGGITQSPKYLFRKEGQNVTLSCEQNLNHDAMYWYRQDPGQGLRLIYYSQIVNDFQKGDIAEGYSVSREKKESFPLTVTSAQKNPTAFYLCASSIELGQDLSNQPQHFGDGTRLSIL.

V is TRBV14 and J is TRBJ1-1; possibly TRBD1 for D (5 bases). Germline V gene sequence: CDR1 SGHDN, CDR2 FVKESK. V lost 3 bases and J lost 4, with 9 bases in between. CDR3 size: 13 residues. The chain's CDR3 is CASSHQGGTEAFF. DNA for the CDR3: TGTGCCAGCAGCCACCAGGGAGGCACTGAAGCTTTCTTT.

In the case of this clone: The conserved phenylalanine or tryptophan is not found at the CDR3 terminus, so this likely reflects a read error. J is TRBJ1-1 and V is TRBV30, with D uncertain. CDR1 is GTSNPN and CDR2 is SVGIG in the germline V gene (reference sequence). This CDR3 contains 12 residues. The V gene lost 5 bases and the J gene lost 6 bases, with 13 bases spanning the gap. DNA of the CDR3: TGTGCCTGGGCGGGTTGGGAATCTGAAGCTTTCGTT. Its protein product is CAWAGWESEAFV.

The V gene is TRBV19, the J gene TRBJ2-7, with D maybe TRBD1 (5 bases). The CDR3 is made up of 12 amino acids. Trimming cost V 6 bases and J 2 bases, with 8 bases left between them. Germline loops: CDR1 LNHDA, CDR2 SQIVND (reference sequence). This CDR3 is CASRDTTYEQYF. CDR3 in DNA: TGTGCCAGTAGGGACACGACCTACGAGCAGTACTTC. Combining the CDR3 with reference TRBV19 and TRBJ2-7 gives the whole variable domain DGGITQSPKYLFRKEGQNVTLSCEQNLNHDAMYWYRQDPGQGLRLIYYSQIVNDFQKGDIAEGYSVSREKKESFPLTVTSAQKNPTAFYLCASRDTTYEQYFGPGTRLTVT.

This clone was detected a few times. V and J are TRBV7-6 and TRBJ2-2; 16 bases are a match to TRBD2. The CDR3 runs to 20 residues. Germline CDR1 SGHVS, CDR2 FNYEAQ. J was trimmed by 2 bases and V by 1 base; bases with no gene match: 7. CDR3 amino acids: CASSLEGLAGGPRNTGELFF. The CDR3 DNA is TGTGCCAGCAGCTTAGAGGGACTAGCGGGAGGGCCGAGAAACACCGGGGAGCTGTTTTTT. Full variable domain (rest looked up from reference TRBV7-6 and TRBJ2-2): GAGVSQSPRYKVTKRGQDVALRCDPISGHVSLYWYRQALGQGPEFLTYFNYEAQQDKSGLPNDRFSAERPEGSISTLTIQRTEQRDSAMYRCASSLEGLAGGPRNTGELFFGEGSRLTVL.

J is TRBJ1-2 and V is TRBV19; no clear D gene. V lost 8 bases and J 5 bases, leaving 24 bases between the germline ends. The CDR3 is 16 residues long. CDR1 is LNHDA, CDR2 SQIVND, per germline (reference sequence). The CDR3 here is CASLGQSVGAGYGYTF. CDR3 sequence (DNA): TGTGCCAGTTTGGGCCAGAGCGTCGGCGCGGGGTATGGCTACACCTTC.

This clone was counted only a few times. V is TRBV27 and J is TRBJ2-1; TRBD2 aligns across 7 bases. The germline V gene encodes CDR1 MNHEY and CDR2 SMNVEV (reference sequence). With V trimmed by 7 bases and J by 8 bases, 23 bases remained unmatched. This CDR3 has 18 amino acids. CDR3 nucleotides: TGTGCCAGCACCCCTAGCGTGAGCGGGACCAGATCCTTTGATGAGCAGTTCTTC. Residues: CASTPSVSGTRSFDEQFF.